The 23 T cell receptor beta chains below come from one sample, sequenced in a study of cytomegalovirus exposure and HLA in healthy donors. PCR used 60 Vbeta primers and 13 Jbeta primers. The table came from immunoSEQ multiplex PCR; TCRdb's copy has only in-frame clones and leaves some out. The sample contains about 140,000 clones, 77% of which appear only once. The sample taken for sequencing was PBMCs. These receptors came from a man aged 25 to 40 in good health and CMV-seronegative.

The chain recombines TRBV9 with TRBJ2-7; 7 bases align to TRBD2. Germline V CDR1 and CDR2: SGDLS, YYNGEE. V trimming: 4 bases; J trimming: 4 bases; junction bases outside the gene matches: 11. The CDR3 loop spans 15 amino acids. Here the CDR3 DNA reads TGTGCCAGCAGCCCCAGGGCTAGCGGAGCTTACGAGCAGTACTTC. Translating gives CASSPRASGAYEQYF.

The chain employs TRBV6-5 and TRBJ2-3, with 9 positions matching TRBD1. V shed 6 bases, J shed 8 bases, and the junction held 9 bases outside the gene matches. Germline CDR1 reads MNHEY; CDR2 reads SVGAGI. The CDR3 contains 14 residues. The CDR3 DNA reads as TGTGCCAGCAGAACGGGACAGGGATCCGGTACGCAGTATTTT. Its protein product is CASRTGQGSGTQYF.

The chain joins TRBV28 to TRBJ1-4; TRBD1 matches at 7 bases. The V gene's germline CDR1 is MDHEN and CDR2 SYDVKM. The V segment lost 6 bases and the J segment 5 bases; nucleotides outside the gene matches: 6. The CDR3 is 14 amino acids. DNA of the CDR3: TGTGCCAGCAGATGGGGACAGTTGAATGAAAAACTGTTTTTT. Translating gives CASRWGQLNEKLFF.

The chain recombines TRBV7-9 with TRBJ2-7, with D perhaps TRBD1 (6 bases). The CDR3 loop spans 14 amino acids. V lost 0 bases and J 7 bases, leaving 13 bases between the germline ends. Germline V gene sequence: CDR1 SEHNR, CDR2 FQNEAQ (reference sequence). The DNA for the CDR3 is TGTGCCAGCAGCTTAGCGGGGGCCACGGGGGAGCAGTACTTC. Residues: CASSLAGATGEQYF.

The chain is built from TRBV20-1 and TRBJ1-5, with D possibly matching TRBD1 (5 bases). Looked up from germline, CDR1 is DFQATT and CDR2 is SNEGSKA (reference sequence). The V end lost 4 bases, the J end lost 7 bases, and 8 bases lay between the germline ends. CDR3 length: 11 amino acids. CDR3 region: CSATGNQPQHF. The CDR3 DNA is TGCAGTGCTACAGGGAACCAGCCCCAGCATTTT.

The chain joins TRBV2 to TRBJ2-2, with D perhaps matching TRBD1 (6 bases). Germline CDR1 reads SNHLY; CDR2 reads FYNNEI. Deletions cut 7 bases from V and 1 base from J, with 10 bases between. The CDR3 is 14 residues long. CDR3 DNA: TGTGCCAGCAAGGGACACCAGAACACCGGGGAGCTGTTTTTT. As protein: CASKGHQNTGELFF.

V is TRBV4-1 and J is TRBJ1-2; D not resolved. Germline assignment: CDR1 MGHRA and CDR2 YSYEKL. CDR3 length equals 15 residues. Between the trimmed V and J ends, which lost 4 bases and 0 bases, there was a span of 12 bases. This chain's CDR3 is CASSPFIRANYGYTF. Written as DNA, the CDR3 is TGCGCCAGCAGCCCGTTTATCCGGGCTAACTATGGCTACACCTTC.

This CDR3 reads CASSGSGSSTRYEQFF. In DNA, the CDR3 is TGTGCCAGTAGTGGAAGCGGGAGCAGCACACGGTATGAGCAGTTCTTC. The chain carries TRBV19 and TRBJ2-1; 8 bases are a match to TRBD2. V lost 5 bases, J lost 8 bases, and 14 bases stayed unmatched. Germline V gene sequence: CDR1 LNHDA, CDR2 SQIVND (reference sequence). The CDR3 loop spans 16 amino acids.

The rearrangement joins TRBV6-5 to TRBJ2-1; weak D call: TRBD1 (7 bases). V lost 7 bases and J lost 3, with 13 bases in between. The length of the CDR3 is 14 residues. Germline-derived CDR1 and CDR2 are MNHEY and SVGAGI. This CDR3 is CASTSRDSYNEQFF. The CDR3 DNA sequence: TGTGCCAGCACTTCGCGGGACAGCTACAATGAGCAGTTCTTC.

This chain links TRBV11-2 with TRBJ1-1; D might be TRBD1 (5 bases). This CDR3 has 15 residues. Between the trimmed V and J ends, which lost 2 bases and 5 bases, there was a span of 15 bases. Per the germline V gene, CDR1 is SGHAT and CDR2 is FQNNGV. The CDR3 DNA reads as TGTGCCAGCAGCTTAACGGGCGGGGGGGGGACTGAAGCTTTCTTT. It encodes CASSLTGGGGTEAFF.

The rearrangement uses TRBV19 and TRBJ2-7; the match to TRBD1 covers 9 bases. J gave up 6 bases and V 10 bases, and 4 bases lay outside the gene matches. This CDR3 is built from 11 residues. The V gene's germline CDR1 is LNHDA and CDR2 SQIVND (reference sequence). CDR3 region: CATRTGVEQYF. As DNA, the CDR3 is TGTGCCACTAGGACAGGGGTCGAGCAGTACTTC.

This chain links TRBV5-4 with TRBJ2-1; 12 bases are shared with TRBD2. This CDR3 is 17 amino acids long. Per the germline V gene, CDR1 is SGHNT and CDR2 is YYREEE (reference sequence). Trimming took 6 bases from V and 1 from J; bases not matched to a gene: 8. The chain's CDR3 is CASNPGLAGRSYNEQFF. The DNA of the CDR3 is TGTGCCAGCAACCCTGGACTAGCGGGACGATCCTACAATGAGCAGTTCTTC.

This clone was detected only a few times. The gene calls are TRBV9 and TRBJ2-7; 8 bases line up with TRBD1. The CDR3 is 14 residues long. V dropped 4 bases and J dropped 5; count of bases not matched to a gene: 8. Germline V gives CDR1 SGDLS, CDR2 YYNGEE. Written as DNA, the CDR3 is TGTGCCAGCAGCCCTTCGGACAGGGCCCACGAGCAGTACTTC. It yields the protein CASSPSDRAHEQYF.

As regards this clone: One end of the junction is discordant with germline, which a read error may explain. The chain recombines TRBV7-8 with TRBJ2-3, with D tentatively TRBD2 (5 bases). Germline assignment: CDR1 SGHVS and CDR2 FQNEAQ. This CDR3 region has 15 residues. CDR3 nucleotides: TGTGCCAGCACCCCAAGGGCTAGCCCCCCAGATATGCAGTATTTT. Translation: CASTPRASPPDMQYF.

This rearrangement joins TRBV5-8 to TRBJ2-7; TRBD1 is a possible D gene (5 bases). Germline loops: CDR1 SGHTS, CDR2 YDEGEE. This CDR3 has 14 residues. V was clipped by 4 bases and J by 1 base, with 12 bases between them. In DNA form, the CDR3 reads TGTGCCAGCAGCCCCCGGACAACATCCTACGAGCAGTACTTC. Encoded protein: CASSPRTTSYEQYF.

The chain links TRBV4-2 to TRBJ2-3; 7 nucleotides agree with TRBD2. CDR3 length: 17 residues. Germline V CDR1 and CDR2: LGHNA, YNFKEQ. V lost 0 bases to trimming and J lost 5 bases; unmatched junction nucleotides: 11. The CDR3 here is CASSQDEGGRSRDTQYF. In DNA form, the CDR3 reads TGTGCCAGCAGCCAAGATGAGGGCGGGAGATCTAGAGATACGCAGTATTTT.

The chain combines TRBV2 with TRBJ2-2; 9 nucleotides line up with TRBD1. Germline V CDR1 and CDR2: SNHLY, FYNNEI. This CDR3 has 14 amino acids. V dropped 6 bases and J dropped 7; count of bases not matched to a gene: 6. The CDR3 region has the DNA TGTGCCAGCAGCGACAGGGGGTACGGCGGGGAGCTGTTTTTT. Its protein is CASSDRGYGGELFF.

This sequence joins TRBV28 and TRBJ1-5, with 7 bases fitting TRBD1. The CDR3 is 14 amino acids. Trimming cost V 5 bases and J 6 bases; bases outside gene matches: 7. CDR1 MDHEN and CDR2 SYDVKM come from the germline V gene. The CDR3 reads CASSARQGGQPQHF. The CDR3 coding sequence is TGTGCCAGCAGTGCCCGACAGGGTGGTCAGCCCCAGCATTTT.

Comments on this clone: Other DNA sequences in the sample encode the same CDR3. The chain uses TRBV11-2 and TRBJ2-5; D gene uncertain. Per germline, CDR1 SGHAT and CDR2 FQNNGV. V shed 5 bases and J shed 2 bases, with 3 bases lying between them. The CDR3 is 11 residues long. The CDR3 region is CASSLQETQYF. The DNA for the CDR3 is TGTGCCAGCAGCCTACAAGAGACCCAGTACTTC.

This clone was detected once. The chain has TRBV2 and TRBJ2-7; perhaps TRBD2 as D (6 bases). The CDR3 sequence is 17 residues long. Trimming removed 1 base at V and 2 bases at J, with 18 bases between. Germline CDR1 is SNHLY and CDR2 is FYNNEI. In DNA form, the CDR3 reads TGTGCCAGCAGTGAAGTTCTCGGGGGACCATCTACCTACGAGCAGTACTTC. It is translated as CASSEVLGGPSTYEQYF.

The chain carries TRBV27 and TRBJ2-7; no reliable D call. CDR3 length equals 14 residues. Trimming shortened V by 6 bases and J by 2 bases, and 14 bases separated the two germline ends. Germline V gives CDR1 MNHEY, CDR2 SMNVEV (reference sequence). For the CDR3, the DNA is TGTGCCAGCAGGAGACACGACCCTCCCTACGAGCAGTACTTC. Translated, it gives CASRRHDPPYEQYF.

The chain uses TRBV9 and TRBJ2-5, with 7 bases aligning to TRBD2. J lost 0 bases, V lost 0 bases, and 5 bases had no gene match. Germline V lookup: CDR1 SGDLS, CDR2 YYNGEE. The CDR3 spans 16 residues. The CDR3 protein is CASSVGMTSHQETQYF. The CDR3 nucleotides are TGTGCCAGCAGCGTAGGCATGACTAGCCACCAAGAGACCCAGTACTTC.

The V and J genes are TRBV18 and TRBJ1-1; 8 bases agree with TRBD1. Trimming at V came to 5 bases and at J to 6 bases, leaving 8 bases not matched to a gene. Germline CDR1 KGHSH, CDR2 LQKENI. The CDR3 totals 14 residues. CDR3 DNA: TGTGCCAGCTCATTAAACAGGGGGGTGGCTGAAGCTTTCTTT. As protein: CASSLNRGVAEAFF.